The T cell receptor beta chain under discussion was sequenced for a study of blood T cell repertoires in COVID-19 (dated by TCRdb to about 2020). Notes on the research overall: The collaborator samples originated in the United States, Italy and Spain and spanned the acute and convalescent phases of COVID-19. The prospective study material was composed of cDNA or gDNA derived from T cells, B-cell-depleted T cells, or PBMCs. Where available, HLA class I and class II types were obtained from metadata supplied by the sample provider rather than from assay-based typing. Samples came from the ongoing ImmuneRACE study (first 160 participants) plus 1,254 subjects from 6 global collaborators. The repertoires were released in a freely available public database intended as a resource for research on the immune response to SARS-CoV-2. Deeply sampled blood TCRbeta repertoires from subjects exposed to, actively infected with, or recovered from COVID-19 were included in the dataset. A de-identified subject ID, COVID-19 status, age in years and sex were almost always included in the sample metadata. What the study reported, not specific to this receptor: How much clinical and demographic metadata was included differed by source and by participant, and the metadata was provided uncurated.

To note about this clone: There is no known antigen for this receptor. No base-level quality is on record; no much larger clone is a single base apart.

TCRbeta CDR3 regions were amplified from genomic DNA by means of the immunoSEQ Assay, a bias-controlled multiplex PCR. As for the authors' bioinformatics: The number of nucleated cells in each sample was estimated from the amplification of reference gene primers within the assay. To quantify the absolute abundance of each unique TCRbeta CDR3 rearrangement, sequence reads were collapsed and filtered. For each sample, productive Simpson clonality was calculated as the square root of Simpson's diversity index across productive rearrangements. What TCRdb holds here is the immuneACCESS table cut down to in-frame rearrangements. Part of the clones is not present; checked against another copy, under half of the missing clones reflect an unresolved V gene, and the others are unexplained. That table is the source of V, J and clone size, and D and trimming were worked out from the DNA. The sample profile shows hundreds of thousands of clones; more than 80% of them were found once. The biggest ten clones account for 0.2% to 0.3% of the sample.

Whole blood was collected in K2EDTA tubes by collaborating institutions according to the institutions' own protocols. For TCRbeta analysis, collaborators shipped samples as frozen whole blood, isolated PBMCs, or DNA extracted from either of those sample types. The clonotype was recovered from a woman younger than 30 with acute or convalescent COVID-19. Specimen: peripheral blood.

The sequence in DNA is TGTGCCACCGTCGCCAGGGACACAGATACGCAGTATTTT. The resulting protein is CATVARDTDTQYF. The V gene is TRBV24-1 and the J gene is TRBJ2-3; the D gene is perhaps TRBD1, from 5 matching bases. Reading the germline V gene gives CDR1 KGHDR and CDR2 SFDVKD. Measured from the cysteine to the phenylalanine, the CDR3 is 13 residues long. Just the 39-base CDR3 DNA is kept, in frame starting at base 1. V and J lose 9 bases and 2 bases, and a span of 11 bases separates them.